Following are 19 T cell receptor beta chains from one sample sequenced in a study of graft-versus-host responses after intestinal transplantation. The authors processed graft tissue to release intraepithelial and lamina propria lymphocytes. Clones were sequenced by immunoSEQ multiplex PCR, and TCRdb holds only the in-frame ones, with some missing. The sample has over 60,000 clones; roughly nine tenths are singletons. Material: ileum tissue, obtained 350 to 400 days after transplant. The origin of the receptors is a human patient who received an intestinal transplant, so some T cells may come from the graft donor.

The V call is TRBV6-5, the J call TRBJ2-5; 10 bases agree with TRBD2. The tail of the sequence fits TRBJ2-7 better, so the J call may be wrong. Germline assignment: CDR1 MNHEY and CDR2 SVGAGI. CDR3 size: 13 residues. The CDR3 is CASSYRTSGEQYF. The CDR3 coding sequence is TGTGCCAGCAGTTACAGGACTAGCGGCGAGCAGTACTTC.

The J gene is TRBJ1-1, the V gene TRBV11-2; 8 bases align to TRBD1. This CDR3 is 14 amino acids long. J lost 6 bases, V lost 5 bases, and 8 bases had no gene match. Per germline, CDR1 SGHAT and CDR2 FQNNGV. The CDR3 DNA reads as TGTGCCAGCAGCGCAATTACAGGGGGAGCTGAAGCTTTCTTT. This encodes CASSAITGGAEAFF.

Notes on this clone: A junction boundary mismatches the germline segment, possibly from a read error. The chain recombines TRBV18 with TRBJ2-5; D is unclear. The V gene's germline CDR1 is KGHSH and CDR2 LQKENI. CDR3 length: 12 amino acids. CDR3 sequence reads: CASSSPIKTQYF. Here the CDR3 DNA reads TGTGCCAGCTCATCACCGATAAAGACCCAGTACTTC. The entire variable domain, with the rest obtained from reference TRBV18 and TRBJ2-5, is as follows: NAGVMQNPRHLVRRRGQEARLRCSPMKGHSHVYWYRQLPEEGLKFMVYLQKENIIDESGMPKERFSAEFPKEGPSILRIQQVVRGDSAAYFCASSSPIKTQYFGPGTRLLVL.

V usage is TRBV4-1 and J usage is TRBJ2-1; 8 nucleotides align to TRBD2. V lost 6 bases to trimming and J lost 0 bases; unmatched junction nucleotides: 13. The CDR3 sequence is 18 residues long. Germline V lookup: CDR1 MGHRA, CDR2 YSYEKL. The DNA of the CDR3 is TGCGCCAGCAGGGTAGGTAGCGGGGAGACTAGCTCCTACAATGAGCAGTTCTTC. Its protein product is CASRVGSGETSSYNEQFF.

J is TRBJ1-6 and V is TRBV18; D is ambiguous. Trimming removed 1 base at V and 6 bases at J, with 13 bases between. The CDR3 sequence is 16 residues long. Germline CDR1 reads KGHSH; CDR2 reads LQKENI. CDR3 DNA sequence: TGTGCCAGCTCACCACAGGACCACCTTCTTAATTCACCCCTCCACTTT. Residues: CASSPQDHLLNSPLHF.

The chain has TRBV2 and TRBJ2-4; D is uncertain. The CDR3 is 14 residues long. The V and J ends lost 2 bases and 9 bases respectively, with 14 bases between them. In germline, CDR1 is SNHLY, CDR2 FYNNEI. The DNA of the CDR3 is TGTGCCAGCAGTGAACAGACGGTTGTAGTCATTCAGTACTTC. It codes for CASSEQTVVVIQYF.

This chain uses TRBV6-6 with TRBJ2-2; D unresolved. The V end lost 1 base, the J end lost 7 bases, and 7 bases lay between the germline ends. Germline lookup yields CDR1 MNHNY and CDR2 SVGAGI (reference sequence). CDR3 length: 13 amino acids. The CDR3 DNA follows: TGTGCCAGCAGTTACTTAGCTATCGGGGAGCTGTTTTTT. Translation: CASSYLAIGELFF.

The rearrangement joins TRBV19 to TRBJ2-5, with D uncertain. With the DNA end fitting TRBJ2-7 better, the J assignment may be wrong. The CDR3 consists of 13 residues. Germline-derived CDR1 and CDR2 are LNHDA and SQIVND (reference sequence). Written as DNA, the CDR3 is TGTGCCAGTAGTATGGGATGGGCTTACGAGCAGTACTTC. Translating gives CASSMGWAYEQYF.

The J gene is TRBJ2-7, the V gene TRBV29-1; 10 bases are a match to TRBD1. Germline CDR1 is SQVTM and CDR2 is ANQGSEA. The CDR3 spans 13 residues. The junction had 4 bases not matched to a gene; V was cut back by 6 bases and J by 2 bases. This CDR3 is CSVGTGATYEQYF. CDR3 nucleotide sequence: TGCAGCGTCGGGACAGGGGCGACCTACGAGCAGTACTTC.

This sequence joins TRBV9 and TRBJ2-7; 8 bases fit TRBD1. CDR1 and CDR2 from the germline V gene are SGDLS and YYNGEE. Losses at the gene ends were 4 bases for V and 0 bases for J; bases not matched to a gene: 6. This CDR3 has 15 amino acids. The CDR3 loop is CASSPGGGGSYEQYF. In nucleotides, the CDR3 is TGTGCCAGCAGCCCAGGGGGCGGAGGCTCCTACGAGCAGTACTTC.

The V and J genes are TRBV6-5 and TRBJ2-7; 7 nucleotides agree with TRBD1. This CDR3 has 14 residues. Germline trimming cut 4 bases from V and 3 bases from J; bases unmatched to any gene: 6. Per the germline V gene, CDR1 is MNHEY and CDR2 is SVGAGI. The CDR3 loop is CASSSYRGFYEQYF. Written as DNA, the CDR3 is TGTGCCAGCAGTTCTTACAGGGGATTCTACGAGCAGTACTTC.

The V call is TRBV10-3, the J call TRBJ2-1; 12 bases map to TRBD2. Losses at the gene ends were 7 bases for V and 4 bases for J; bases not matched to a gene: 8. The CDR3 is 16 residues long. Germline V CDR1 and CDR2: ENHRY, SYGVKD. In DNA form, the CDR3 reads TGTGCCATCAACGAAGGGACTAGCGGGCTGTACAATGAGCAGTTCTTC. It is translated as CAINEGTSGLYNEQFF.

The V call is TRBV5-5, the J call TRBJ1-5, with TRBD1 matching 9 bases. Germline V gives CDR1 SGHKS, CDR2 YYEKEE (reference sequence). The length of the CDR3 is 17 residues. The J segment lost 3 bases and the V segment lost 0 bases, leaving 7 bases of the junction unmatched. The CDR3 nucleotides are TGTGCCAGCAGCTTGGCCTGGGGACAGGGAGCCAATCAGCCCCAGCATTTT. Residues: CASSLAWGQGANQPQHF.

The chain employs TRBV6-6 and TRBJ2-7, with D maybe TRBD2 (6 bases). V was clipped by 5 bases and J by 5 bases, with 19 bases between them. CDR1 is MNHNY and CDR2 is SVGAGI in the germline V gene (reference sequence). The CDR3 is 15 amino acids. CDR3 in amino acids: CASSDPPGGNDEQYF. The CDR3 nucleotides read TGTGCCAGCAGTGACCCCCCTGGAGGGAACGACGAGCAGTACTTC.

This chain uses TRBV5-1 with TRBJ1-4; unclear D gene. Trimming pared 0 bases from V and 5 bases from J, leaving 5 bases between. The CDR3 runs to 13 residues. Germline V gene data show CDR1 as SGHRS and CDR2 as YFSETQ. The CDR3 spells CASSLERNEKLFF. The CDR3 DNA sequence: TGCGCCAGCAGCTTGGAACGGAATGAAAAACTGTTTTTT.

The CDR3 DNA reads as TGTGCCAGCACCCGACAGGGGAGTTACACAGATACGCAGTATTTT. Amino acid sequence: CASTRQGSYTDTQYF. The chain carries TRBV27 and TRBJ2-3, with TRBD1 identical over 8 bases. The germline CDR1 and CDR2 sequences are MNHEY and SMNVEV (reference sequence). V was clipped by 7 bases and J by 2 bases; unmatched bases: 8. The CDR3 spans 15 residues.

J is TRBJ2-1 and V is TRBV6-7; 7 bases map to TRBD1. TRBV6-7 is given ORF status, its function remaining uncertain. V lost 6 bases, J lost 9 bases, and 11 bases stayed unmatched. CDR3 length: 14 amino acids. CDR3 in amino acids: CASRDRERSLEQFF. The CDR3 nucleotides are TGTGCCAGCAGAGACAGGGAGAGGAGCCTTGAGCAGTTCTTC.

This rearrangement joins TRBV6-5 to TRBJ1-5; 9 bases align to TRBD1. Germline assignment: CDR1 MNHEY and CDR2 SVGAGI. The CDR3 length is 13 residues. V was clipped by 6 bases and J by 4 bases; unmatched bases: 1. The CDR3 bases are TGTGCCAGCAGGGACAGGGGAAATCAGCCCCAGCATTTT. Protein: CASRDRGNQPQHF.

This clone was counted a single time. The chain has TRBV9 and TRBJ2-7; TRBD1 agrees at 12 bases. Germline assignment: CDR1 SGDLS and CDR2 YYNGEE. Trimming removed 3 bases from V and 6 bases from J; junction bases left unmatched: 7. The CDR3 spans 15 residues. CDR3 residues: CASSARGQGASEQYF. In DNA, the CDR3 is TGTGCCAGCAGCGCACGGGGACAGGGGGCTTCCGAGCAGTACTTC.